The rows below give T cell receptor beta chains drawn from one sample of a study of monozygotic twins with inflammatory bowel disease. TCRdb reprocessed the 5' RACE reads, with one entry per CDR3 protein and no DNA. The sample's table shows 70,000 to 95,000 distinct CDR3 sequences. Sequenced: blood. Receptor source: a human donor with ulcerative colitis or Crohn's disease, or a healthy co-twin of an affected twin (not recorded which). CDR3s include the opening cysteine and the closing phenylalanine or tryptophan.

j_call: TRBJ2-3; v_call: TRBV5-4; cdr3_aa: CASSDQQGATDTQYF
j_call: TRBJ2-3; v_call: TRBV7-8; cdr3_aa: CASSLRPLAGTTDTQYF
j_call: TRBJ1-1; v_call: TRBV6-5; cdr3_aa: CAAMRGNTEAFF
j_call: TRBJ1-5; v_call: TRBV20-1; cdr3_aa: CSARDTNQPQHF
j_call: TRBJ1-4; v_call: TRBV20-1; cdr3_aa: CSARGRGPRENEKLFF
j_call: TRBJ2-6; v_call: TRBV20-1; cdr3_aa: CSAKLGDGANVLTF
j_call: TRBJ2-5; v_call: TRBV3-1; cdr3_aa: CASSQDIGAGETQYF
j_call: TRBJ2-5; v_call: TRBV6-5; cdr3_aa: CASSYSGGGGETQYF
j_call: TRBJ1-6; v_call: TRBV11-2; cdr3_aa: CASSFIPSQKGSYNSPLHF
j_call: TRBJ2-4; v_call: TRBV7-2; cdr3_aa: CASSFYVEKNIQYF
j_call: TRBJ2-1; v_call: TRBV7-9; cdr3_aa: CASARRIYNEQFF
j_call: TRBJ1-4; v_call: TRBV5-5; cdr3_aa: CASSPREGMLRNEKLFF
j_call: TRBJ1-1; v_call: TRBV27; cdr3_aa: CASSFSTGGDTEAFF
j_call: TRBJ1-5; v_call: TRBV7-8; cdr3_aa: CASSRTGRDGHYSNQPQHF
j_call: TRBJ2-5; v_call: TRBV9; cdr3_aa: CASSVGTEETQYF
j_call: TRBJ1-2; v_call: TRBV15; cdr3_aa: CATSAWDASSYTF
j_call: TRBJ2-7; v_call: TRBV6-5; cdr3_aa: CASSWGLMGTYEQYF
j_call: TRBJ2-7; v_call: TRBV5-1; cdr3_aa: CASSRDAFSYEQYF
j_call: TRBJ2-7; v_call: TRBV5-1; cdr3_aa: CASSPGTGSYYEQYF
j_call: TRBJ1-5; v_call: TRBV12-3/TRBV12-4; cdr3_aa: CASSFSGVQPQHF
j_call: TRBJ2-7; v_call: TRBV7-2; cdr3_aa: CASSRWTGGSYEQYF
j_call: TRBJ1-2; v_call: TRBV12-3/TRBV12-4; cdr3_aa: CASSFRPEGGYTF
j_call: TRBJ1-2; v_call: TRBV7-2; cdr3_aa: CASSSNSDSYGYTF
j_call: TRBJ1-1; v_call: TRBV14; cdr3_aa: CASSQRANGNTEAFF
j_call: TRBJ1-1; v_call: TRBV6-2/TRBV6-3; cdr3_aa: CASRETGGAGTEAFF
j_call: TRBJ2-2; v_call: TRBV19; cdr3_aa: CASSGLAYGELFF
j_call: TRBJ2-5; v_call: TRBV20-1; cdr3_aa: CSAWVLGTDGTQYF
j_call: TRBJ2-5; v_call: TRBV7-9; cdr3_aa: CASSLSVMETQYF
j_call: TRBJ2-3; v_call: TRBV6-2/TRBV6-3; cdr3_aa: CASSSIGTGSDTQYF
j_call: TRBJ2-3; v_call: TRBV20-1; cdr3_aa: CGADGGFTDTQYF
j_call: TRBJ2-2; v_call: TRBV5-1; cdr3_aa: CASIPQSGGRTGELFF
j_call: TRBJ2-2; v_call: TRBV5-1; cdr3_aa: CASSLTVERRGELFF
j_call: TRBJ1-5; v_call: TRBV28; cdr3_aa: CASSTPSGGGRQPQHF
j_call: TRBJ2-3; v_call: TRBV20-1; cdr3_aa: CSATEGGERRTQYF
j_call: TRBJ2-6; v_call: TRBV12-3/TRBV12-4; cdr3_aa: CASSLLLLSGANVLTF
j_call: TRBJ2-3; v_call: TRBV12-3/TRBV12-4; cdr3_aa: CASSLIFGETQYF
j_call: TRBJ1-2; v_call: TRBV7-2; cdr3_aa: CASSLGGKPNYGYTF
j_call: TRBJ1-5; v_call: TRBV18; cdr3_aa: CASSTAQGLRPQHF
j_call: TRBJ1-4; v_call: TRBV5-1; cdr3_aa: CASSLGQGSEKLFF
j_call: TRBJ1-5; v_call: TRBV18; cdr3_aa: CASSPTDSNQPQHF
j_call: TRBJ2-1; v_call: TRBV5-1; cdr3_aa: CASSAGTGSYNEQFF
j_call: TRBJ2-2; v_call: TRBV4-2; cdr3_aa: CASSQGDMNTGELFF
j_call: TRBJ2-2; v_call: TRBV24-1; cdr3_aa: CATSFRGTGELFF
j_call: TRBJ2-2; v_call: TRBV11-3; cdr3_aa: CASSSRTGELFF
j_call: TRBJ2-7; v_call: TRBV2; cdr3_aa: CASSTPGTGYEQYF
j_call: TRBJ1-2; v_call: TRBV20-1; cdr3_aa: CSATGAVEYGYTF
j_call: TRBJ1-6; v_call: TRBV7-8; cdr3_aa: CASSATSNSPLHF
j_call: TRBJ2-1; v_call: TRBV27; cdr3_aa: CASSLYGGLRGEQFF
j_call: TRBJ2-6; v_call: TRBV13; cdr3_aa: CASSKRGRWGANVLTF
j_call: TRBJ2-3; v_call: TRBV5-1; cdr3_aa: CASGGAADTQYF
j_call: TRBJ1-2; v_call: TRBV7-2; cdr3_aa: CASSLLVSGRSYTF
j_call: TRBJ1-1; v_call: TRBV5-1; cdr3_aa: CASSYLRGDTEAFF
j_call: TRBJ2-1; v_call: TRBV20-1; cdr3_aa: CSAEERDNEQFF
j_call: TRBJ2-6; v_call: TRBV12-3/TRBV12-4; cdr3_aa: CASSLAGSGANVLTF
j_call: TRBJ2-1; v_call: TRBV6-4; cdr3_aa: CASSPITPGGLSSYNEQFF
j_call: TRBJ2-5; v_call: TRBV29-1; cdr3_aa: CSAVRGAETQYF
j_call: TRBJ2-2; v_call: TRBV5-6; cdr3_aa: CASSLYKTNTGELFF